The 23 T cell receptor beta chains presented below share a single source sample, sequenced in a study of blood T cell repertoires in COVID-19. Method: immunoSEQ multiplex PCR; TCRdb's copy keeps in-frame clones and lacks some. The top ten hold 2% to 3% of the sample, which has about 280,000 clones, less than 85% seen once. Sequenced input: PBMCs or T cells enriched from blood (not recorded which). The origin of the receptors is a woman aged 50 to 60 who had recovered from COVID-19.

The V and J genes are TRBV19 and TRBJ1-6; TRBD1 is a possible D gene (5 bases). The ends were cut back, 0 bases at V and 7 bases at J, with 16 bases in the middle. From germline, CDR1 is LNHDA and CDR2 SQIVND (reference sequence). The CDR3 covers 17 residues. DNA of the CDR3: TGTGCCAGTAGTATAGAACGGGACTCGGGTTCGAATTCACCCCTCCACTTT. This codes for CASSIERDSGSNSPLHF. Full variable domain (remainder filled in from reference TRBV19 and TRBJ1-6): DGGITQSPKYLFRKEGQNVTLSCEQNLNHDAMYWYRQDPGQGLRLIYYSQIVNDFQKGDIAEGYSVSREKKESFPLTVTSAQKNPTAFYLCASSIERDSGSNSPLHFGNGTRLTVT.

This clone was counted between two and nine times. This rearrangement joins TRBV30 to TRBJ1-5; D is unresolved. The V gene's germline CDR1 is GTSNPN and CDR2 SVGIG (reference sequence). This CDR3 has 13 residues. With 0 bases removed from V and 2 bases from J, the gap between germline ends came to 5 bases. Here the CDR3 reads CAWSVRGNQPQHF. As DNA, the CDR3 is TGTGCCTGGAGTGTACGGGGCAATCAGCCCCAGCATTTT.

Points on this clone: A junction end diverges from the germline sequence, so it may reflect a read error. The chain joins TRBV28 to TRBJ1-4; no clear D. There are 12 residues in the CDR3. The germline V gene encodes CDR1 MDHEN and CDR2 SYDVKM. The CDR3 DNA is TGTGCCAGCTGTTTCTTTCGTGAAAAACTGTTTTTT. Translated, it gives CASCFFREKLFF.

The CDR3 protein is CASWGTGLADEQFF. DNA of the CDR3: TGTGCCAGTTGGGGCACGGGACTAGCGGATGAGCAGTTCTTC. The chain has TRBV19 and TRBJ2-1; TRBD2 aligns across 11 bases. Germline V gene data show CDR1 as LNHDA and CDR2 as SQIVND (reference sequence). V was pared by 8 bases and J by 8 bases, with 8 bases of the junction left unmatched. The CDR3 spans 14 residues.

On this clone itself: Other DNA sequences within the sample encode an identical CDR3. V gene TRBV20-1 combines with J gene TRBJ1-1, with D possibly being TRBD1 (5 bases). The CDR3 is made up of 12 amino acids. V was cut by 3 bases and J by 5 bases, with 10 bases left in between. Germline CDR1 and CDR2: DFQATT and SNEGSKA (reference sequence). CDR3 sequence: CSASGGGTEAFF. The CDR3 region has the DNA TGCAGTGCTAGTGGGGGAGGTACTGAAGCTTTCTTT.

In its sample, this clone was seen once. The chain employs TRBV19 and TRBJ2-7, with a weak D call TRBD1 (6 bases). The germline CDR1 and CDR2 sequences are LNHDA and SQIVND (reference sequence). The CDR3 extends over 14 amino acids. Trimming stripped 4 bases from V and 0 bases from J, with 10 bases between. The CDR3 DNA sequence: TGTGCCAGTAGTAGGGACACGGTCTCCTACGAGCAGTACTTC. Its protein is CASSRDTVSYEQYF.

The chain recombines TRBV4-1 with TRBJ2-2; 8 bases agree with TRBD1. V was pared by 4 bases and J by 4 bases, with 5 bases of the junction left unmatched. This CDR3 comprises 15 residues. Germline V gives CDR1 MGHRA, CDR2 YSYEKL. The CDR3 sequence is CASSPQGAGTGELFF. CDR3 DNA: TGCGCCAGCAGCCCTCAGGGGGCTGGCACCGGGGAGCTGTTTTTT.

V is TRBV27 and J is TRBJ1-5, with D possibly TRBD1 on 5 matching bases. Trimming removed 3 bases from V and 4 bases from J, with 13 bases in between. The germline CDR1 and CDR2 sequences are MNHEY and SMNVEV (reference sequence). This CDR3 spans 15 amino acids. CDR3 loop: CASSLISAGNQPQHF. The CDR3, as DNA: TGTGCCAGCAGTTTGATATCGGCAGGGAATCAGCCCCAGCATTTT.

This clone was counted a few times. The genes are TRBV2 and TRBJ1-4, with 9 bases identical to TRBD1. Germline-derived CDR1 and CDR2 are SNHLY and FYNNEI. CDR3 length: 15 residues. Trimming cost V 8 bases and J 3 bases; bases outside gene matches: 7. The CDR3 bases are TGTGCCAGCCGAGCCGACAGGGGGGCTAATGAAAAACTGTTTTTT. Protein sequence: CASRADRGANEKLFF.

The chain couples TRBV4-1 to TRBJ1-6; D not resolved. The CDR3 is 15 amino acids. The germline V gene encodes CDR1 MGHRA and CDR2 YSYEKL. The V and J ends lost 0 bases and 12 bases respectively, with 15 bases between them. The CDR3 is CASSQDPRLPLPLHF. The CDR3 bases are TGCGCCAGCAGCCAAGATCCTAGGCTCCCCCTACCCCTCCACTTT.

As for this clone: Relative to the germline gene, one junction end is altered; a read error may explain this. Written as DNA, the CDR3 is TGTGCCAGCAGGAAAACAGGGGATTTCGCCCACTTTCCGGACTTC. Its protein product is CASRKTGDFAHFPDF. The chain has TRBV14 and TRBJ2-7; 7 bases are shared with TRBD1. Germline CDR1 SGHDN, CDR2 FVKESK. The CDR3 is 15 amino acids.

The V call is TRBV29-1, the J call TRBJ1-2; TRBD1 matches at 9 bases. The CDR3 has 13 amino acids. Per germline, CDR1 SQVTM and CDR2 ANQGSEA. J lost 4 bases, V lost 6 bases, and 6 bases had no gene match. The CDR3 nucleotides read TGCAGCGTCGACAGGGGGATGTCCTATGGCTACACCTTC. Translating it yields CSVDRGMSYGYTF.

The rearrangement uses TRBV5-1 and TRBJ2-2; 12 nucleotides line up with TRBD2. This CDR3 contains 16 residues. V lost 4 bases to trimming and J lost 7 bases; unmatched junction nucleotides: 8. Germline lookup yields CDR1 SGHRS and CDR2 YFSETQ. Written as DNA, the CDR3 is TGCGCCAGCAGCATGACTAGCGGGGGCCGAGGCGGGGAGCTGTTTTTT. Its protein product is CASSMTSGGRGGELFF.

This clone was seen more than once but under ten times. V and J are TRBV5-1 and TRBJ1-3; D is unclear. The CDR3 contains 16 residues. The ends were cut back, 0 bases at V and 0 bases at J, with 10 bases in the middle. Germline values: CDR1 SGHRS, CDR2 YFSETQ. DNA of the CDR3: TGCGCCAGCAGCTTGGCCATGGGGAGCTCTGGAAACACCATATATTTT. Protein product: CASSLAMGSSGNTIYF.

Turning to this clone: At the DNA level, this CDR3 is encoded by other sequences in the same sample as well. This chain joins TRBV30 and TRBJ2-7, with D uncertain. Germline CDR1 GTSNPN, CDR2 SVGIG (reference sequence). With 0 bases removed from V and 1 base from J, the gap between germline ends came to 7 bases. The CDR3 is 13 amino acids. The CDR3 sequence: CAWSVGRSYEQYF. The DNA for the CDR3 is TGTGCCTGGAGTGTGGGCCGTTCCTACGAGCAGTACTTC. The whole variable domain, filled in from reference TRBV30 and TRBJ2-7, reads SQTIHQWPATLVQPVGSPLSLECTVEGTSNPNLYWYRQAAGRGLQLLFYSVGIGQISSEVPQNLSASRPQDRQFILSSKKLLLSDSGFYLCAWSVGRSYEQYFGPGTRLTVT.

The chain couples TRBV10-2 to TRBJ1-6; possibly TRBD1 for D (6 bases). This CDR3 contains 14 residues. The germline V and J ends were trimmed by 8 bases and 6 bases, with 14 bases remaining between them. Germline CDR1 is WSHSY and CDR2 is SAAADI. This CDR3 is CASHIGGRNSPLHF. In DNA form, the CDR3 reads TGCGCCAGCCACATCGGGGGGCGTAATTCACCCCTCCACTTT.

The chain joins TRBV2 to TRBJ2-1; the D gene is possibly TRBD1 (6 bases). V gave up 7 bases and J gave up 0 bases, with 31 bases separating them. There are 21 residues in the CDR3. Germline CDR1 reads SNHLY; CDR2 reads FYNNEI. The CDR3 nucleotides read TGTGCCAGCACCACCCCTGGCCGGGCAGGGGAAGGCGGGTCCTCCTACAATGAGCAGTTCTTC. Amino acids: CASTTPGRAGEGGSSYNEQFF.

The rearrangement links TRBV12-5 to TRBJ2-7; tentatively, D is TRBD1 (6 bases). CDR1 LGHNT and CDR2 FRNRAP come from the germline V gene. This CDR3 region has 15 residues. Trimming took 5 bases from V and 2 from J, leaving 16 bases between them. CDR3 residues: CASGMRDTTTYEQYF. CDR3 coding DNA: TGTGCTAGTGGTATGAGGGACACTACAACCTACGAGCAGTACTTC. The entire variable domain, with the rest obtained from reference TRBV12-5 and TRBJ2-7, is as follows: DARVTQTPRHKVTEMGQEVTMRCQPILGHNTVFWYRQTMMQGLELLAYFRNRAPLDDSGMPKDRFSAEMPDATLATLKIQPSEPRDSAVYFCASGMRDTTTYEQYFGPGTRLTVT.

This clone has just a few counts. Here the CDR3 reads CASKTSESSYNEQFF. Here the CDR3 DNA reads TGTGCCAGCAAGACTAGCGAAAGCTCCTACAATGAGCAGTTCTTC. The chain combines TRBV27 with TRBJ2-1; 8 bases match TRBD2. CDR3 length equals 15 residues. J lost 0 bases, V lost 7 bases, and 5 bases had no gene match. CDR1 is MNHEY and CDR2 is SMNVEV in the germline V gene (reference sequence).

With regard to this clone: Other nucleotide sequences in the sample specify the same CDR3. The chain combines TRBV5-1 with TRBJ2-3; D call uncertain. Germline CDR1 reads SGHRS; CDR2 reads YFSETQ. The V and J ends lost 3 bases and 0 bases respectively, with 2 bases between them. This CDR3 comprises 12 residues. The CDR3 DNA follows: TGCGCCAGCAGCTCGAGCACAGATACGCAGTATTTT. It codes for CASSSSTDTQYF.

This clone was detected only a few times. The chain recombines TRBV6-1 with TRBJ2-7; the match to TRBD2 covers 7 bases. The CDR3 totals 15 residues. Germline-derived CDR1 and CDR2 are MNHNS and SASEGT. V shed 3 bases and J 0 bases; nucleotides not matched to a gene: 5. The CDR3 DNA reads as TGTGCCAGCAGTGACATCGGCGGGAGCTCCTACGAGCAGTACTTC. Residues: CASSDIGGSSYEQYF.

The V gene is TRBV5-1, the J gene TRBJ1-3; TRBD1 matches at 7 bases. V was clipped by 5 bases and J by 0 bases; unmatched bases: 8. The CDR3 consists of 16 residues. CDR1 and CDR2 from the germline V gene are SGHRS and YFSETQ. The chain's CDR3 is CASRPGQAVSGNTIYF. CDR3 DNA sequence: TGCGCCAGCAGACCCGGACAGGCGGTCTCTGGAAACACCATATATTTT.

The genes are TRBV6-1 and TRBJ1-2; 9 bases fit TRBD1. This CDR3 contains 12 residues. V dropped 9 bases and J dropped 5; count of bases not matched to a gene: 4. The germline V gene encodes CDR1 MNHNS and CDR2 SASEGT. The CDR3 bases are TGTGCCAGTTTAGACAGGGGGTATGGCTACACCTTC. It codes for CASLDRGYGYTF.